This TCR beta chain was observed in a study of CD8+CD57+ T cells in acquired aplastic anemia. Study-wide context: On average, sorted CD4+ and CD8+ cells gave 3.2 ug of DNA.

This clonotype is a singleton in its sample. TCR beta VDJ and CDR3 were profiled, and genomic DNA was the template. MiXCR, run by TCRdb on the reads, gives a single entry per CDR3 protein. Of around 190,000 distinct CDR3 sequences listed, 61% are singletons. The trim removed 1 base at V and 5 bases at J, leaving 6 bases unmatched. The CDR3 covers 16 residues. This clonotype was obtained from a human donor in good health. The chain recombines TRBV12-3 or TRBV12-4 with TRBJ2-1, with 9 bases that match TRBD1. Sequenced sample: sorted CD4+, CD8+, or CD8+CD57+ T cells (not recorded which) from PBMCs. CDR3 coding DNA: TGTGCCAGCAGTTTAGACAGGGGGCAACAGCACAATGAGCAGTTCTTC. Translated: CASSLDRGQQHNEQFF.